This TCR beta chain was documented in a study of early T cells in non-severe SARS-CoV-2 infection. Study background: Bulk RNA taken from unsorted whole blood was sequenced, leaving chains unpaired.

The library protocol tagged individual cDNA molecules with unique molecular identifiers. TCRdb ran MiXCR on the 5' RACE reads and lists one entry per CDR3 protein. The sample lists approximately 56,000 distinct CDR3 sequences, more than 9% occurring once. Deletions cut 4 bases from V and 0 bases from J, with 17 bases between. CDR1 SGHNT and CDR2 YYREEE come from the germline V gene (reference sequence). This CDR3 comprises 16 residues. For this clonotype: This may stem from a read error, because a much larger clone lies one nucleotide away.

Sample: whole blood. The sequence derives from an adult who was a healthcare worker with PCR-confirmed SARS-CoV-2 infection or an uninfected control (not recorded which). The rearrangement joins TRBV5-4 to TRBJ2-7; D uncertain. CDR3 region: CASSTPTQTYSYEQYF. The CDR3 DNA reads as TGTGCCAGCAGCACCCCGACTCAGACATACTCCTACGAGCAGTACTTC.